This T cell receptor (beta chain) appears in the sequencing data of a study of T cell responses to AZD1222 COVID-19 vaccine. The V and J ends lost 4 bases and 6 bases, in that order; junction bases with no gene match: 8. The CDR3 loop spans 14 amino acids. Germline V CDR1 and CDR2: ENHRY, SYGVKD. Points on this clone: Antigen specificity is unknown.

Overall study findings and caveats: Epitopes outside B.1.351 and B.1.1.7 mutated regions reportedly drew nearly half of spike TCRs. Clonal diversity was possibly underestimated; the donors were predominantly white British and more often female.

The protocol was immunoSEQ multiplex PCR, while the TCRdb copy is restricted to in-frame clones and leaves out a portion. The sample carries about 100,000 clones, less than 95% recorded once. The sample here was peripheral blood, taken on day 0 of AZD1222 vaccination. The clonotype originates from an adult in good health. The chain uses TRBV10-3 and TRBJ1-1, with 7 bases lining up with TRBD1. For the CDR3, the DNA is TGTGCCATCAGTGTTCAACAGGGGTCCCCTGAAGCTTTCTTT. Its translation: CAISVQQGSPEAFF.